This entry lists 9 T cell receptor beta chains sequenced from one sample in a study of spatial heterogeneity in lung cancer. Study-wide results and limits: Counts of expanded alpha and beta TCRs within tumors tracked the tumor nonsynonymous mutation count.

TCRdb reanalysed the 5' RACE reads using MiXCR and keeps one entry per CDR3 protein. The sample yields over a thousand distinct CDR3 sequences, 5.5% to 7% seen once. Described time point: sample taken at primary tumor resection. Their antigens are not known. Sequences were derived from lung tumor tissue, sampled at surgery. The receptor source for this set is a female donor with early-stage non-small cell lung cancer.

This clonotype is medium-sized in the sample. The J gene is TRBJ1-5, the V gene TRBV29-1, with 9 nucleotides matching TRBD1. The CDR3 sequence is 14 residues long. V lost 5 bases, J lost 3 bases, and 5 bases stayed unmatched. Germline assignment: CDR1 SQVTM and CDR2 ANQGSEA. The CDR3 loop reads CSVRQGGDNQPQHF. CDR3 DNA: TGCAGCGTTAGACAGGGGGGGGACAATCAGCCCCAGCATTTT. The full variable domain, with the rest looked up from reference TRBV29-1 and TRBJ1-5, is SAVISQKPSRDICQRGTSLTIQCQVDSQVTMMFWYRQQPGQSLTLIATANQGSEATYESGFVIDKFPISRPNLTFSTLTVSNMSPEDSSIYLCSVRQGGDNQPQHFGDGTRLSIL.

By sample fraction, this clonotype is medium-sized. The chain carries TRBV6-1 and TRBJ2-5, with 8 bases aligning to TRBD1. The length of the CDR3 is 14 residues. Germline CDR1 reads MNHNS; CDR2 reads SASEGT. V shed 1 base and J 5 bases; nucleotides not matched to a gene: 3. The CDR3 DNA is TGTGCCAGCAGTGAAGGGGGACAGGTTGAGACCCAGTACTTC. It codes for CASSEGGQVETQYF.

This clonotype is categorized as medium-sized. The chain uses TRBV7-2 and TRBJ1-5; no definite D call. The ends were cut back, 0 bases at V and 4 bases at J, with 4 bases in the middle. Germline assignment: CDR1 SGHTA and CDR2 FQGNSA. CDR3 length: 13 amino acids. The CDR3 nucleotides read TGTGCCAGCAGCTTAGCGGCGAATCAGCCCCAGCATTTT. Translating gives CASSLAANQPQHF.

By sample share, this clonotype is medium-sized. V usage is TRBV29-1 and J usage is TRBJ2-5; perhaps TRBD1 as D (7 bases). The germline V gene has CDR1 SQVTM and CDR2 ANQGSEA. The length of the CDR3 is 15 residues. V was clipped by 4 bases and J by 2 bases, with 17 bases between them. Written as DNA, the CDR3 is TGCAGCGTTGTAGGGGGCAGGGGGGTTCAAGAGACCCAGTACTTC. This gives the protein CSVVGGRGVQETQYF.

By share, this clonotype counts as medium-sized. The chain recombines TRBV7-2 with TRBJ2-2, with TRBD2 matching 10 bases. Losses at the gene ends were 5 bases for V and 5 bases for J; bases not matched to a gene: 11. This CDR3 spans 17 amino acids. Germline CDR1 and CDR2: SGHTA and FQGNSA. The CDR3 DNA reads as TGTGCCAGCAGCCCCGACGGGCTAGCGGGAGTAACCGGGGAGCTGTTTTTT. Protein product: CASSPDGLAGVTGELFF.

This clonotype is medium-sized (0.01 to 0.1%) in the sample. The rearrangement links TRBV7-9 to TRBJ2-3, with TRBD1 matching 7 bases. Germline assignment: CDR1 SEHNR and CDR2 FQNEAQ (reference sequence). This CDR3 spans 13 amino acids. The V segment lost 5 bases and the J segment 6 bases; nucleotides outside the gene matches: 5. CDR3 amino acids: CASSPPQGDTQYF. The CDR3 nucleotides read TGTGCCAGCAGCCCTCCACAGGGGGATACGCAGTATTTT.

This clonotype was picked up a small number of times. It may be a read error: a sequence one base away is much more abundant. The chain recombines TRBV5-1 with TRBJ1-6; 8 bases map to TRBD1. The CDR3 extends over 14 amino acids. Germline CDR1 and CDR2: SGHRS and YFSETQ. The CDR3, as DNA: TGCGCCAGCAGCCCGGACAGGGCTAATTTACCCCTCCACTTT. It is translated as CASSPDRANLPLHF.

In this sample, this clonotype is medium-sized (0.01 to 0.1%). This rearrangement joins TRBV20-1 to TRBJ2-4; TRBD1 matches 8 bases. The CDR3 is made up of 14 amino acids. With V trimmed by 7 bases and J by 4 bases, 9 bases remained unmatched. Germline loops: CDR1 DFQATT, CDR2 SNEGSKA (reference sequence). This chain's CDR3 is CSVPPGQGKNIQYF. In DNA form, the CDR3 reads TGCAGTGTCCCTCCCGGACAGGGAAAAAACATTCAGTACTTC.

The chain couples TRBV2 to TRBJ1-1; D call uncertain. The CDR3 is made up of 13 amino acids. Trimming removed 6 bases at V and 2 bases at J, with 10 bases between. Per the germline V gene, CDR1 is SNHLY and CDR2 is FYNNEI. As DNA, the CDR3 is TGTGCCAGCAGCGGAGACCTAAACACTGAAGCTTTCTTT. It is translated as CASSGDLNTEAFF.